This entry lists 15 T cell receptor beta chains sequenced from one sample in a study of tumor-infiltrating lymphocytes in localized non-small cell lung cancer. The repertoire was sequenced with immunoSEQ multiplex PCR; TCRdb's copy has only in-frame clones and lacks some. The sample carries some 6,000 clones, around 81% recorded once. Specimen: lung tumor tissue. The receptors were gathered from a human donor with non-small cell lung cancer.

The chain couples TRBV7-9 to TRBJ1-4, with 8 bases that match TRBD1. The CDR3 loop spans 15 amino acids. The germline CDR1 and CDR2 sequences are SEHNR and FQNEAQ (reference sequence). Trimming took 5 bases from V and 8 from J; bases not matched to a gene: 10. This chain's CDR3 is CASSQDRGLSEKLFF. The CDR3 DNA is TGTGCCAGCAGCCAAGACAGGGGTCTCTCGGAAAAACTGTTTTTT.

This chain links TRBV14 with TRBJ1-3; D remains ambiguous. The CDR3 runs 15 residues. The V gene lost 2 bases and the J gene lost 3 bases, with 11 bases spanning the gap. Germline values: CDR1 SGHDN, CDR2 FVKESK. The DNA of the CDR3 is TGTGCCAGCAGCCAATCTCGGGCAGTTGGAAACACCATATATTTT. Protein: CASSQSRAVGNTIYF. Combining the CDR3 with reference TRBV14 and TRBJ1-3 gives the whole variable domain EAGVTQFPSHSVIEKGQTVTLRCDPISGHDNLYWYRRVMGKEIKFLLHFVKESKQDESGMPNNRFLAERTGGTYSTLKVQPAELEDSGVYFCASSQSRAVGNTIYFGEGSWLTVV.

The chain links TRBV15 to TRBJ2-3; 7 bases match TRBD1. CDR3 length: 19 residues. CDR1 is LNHNV and CDR2 is YYDKDF in the germline V gene (reference sequence). With 3 bases clipped from V and 0 bases from J, the junction kept 15 bases outside the gene matches. The CDR3 bases are TGTGCCACCAGCAGCCCCGGACAGAGGGGGCCGACTAGCACAGATACGCAGTATTTT. This sequence encodes CATSSPGQRGPTSTDTQYF.

V is TRBV18 and J is TRBJ1-4, with D hard to call. Germline lookup yields CDR1 KGHSH and CDR2 LQKENI. V was trimmed by 3 bases and J by 7 bases, leaving 12 bases between them. The length of the CDR3 is 14 residues. CDR3 protein: CASSPTAEGEKLFF. The CDR3, as DNA: TGTGCCAGCTCACCGACTGCTGAGGGTGAAAAACTGTTTTTT.

The chain carries TRBV7-9 and TRBJ2-4, with 10 bases aligning to TRBD2. V shed 4 bases, J shed 2 bases, and the junction held 11 bases outside the gene matches. The germline V gene encodes CDR1 SEHNR and CDR2 FQNEAQ (reference sequence). The CDR3 runs 18 residues. The CDR3 loop is CASSWSGASGRPKNIQYF. CDR3 nucleotide sequence: TGTGCCAGCAGCTGGTCTGGGGCTAGCGGGAGACCCAAAAACATTCAGTACTTC.

The chain recombines TRBV7-8 with TRBJ1-2, with 7 bases fitting TRBD1. CDR1 and CDR2 from the germline V gene are SGHVS and FQNEAQ. CDR3 length: 15 amino acids. The V segment lost 4 bases and the J segment 7 bases; nucleotides outside the gene matches: 12. CDR3 sequence (DNA): TGTGCCAGCAGCTATAGGGGGCGAGAAGGGGGTGGCTACACCTTC. It encodes CASSYRGREGGGYTF.

The rearrangement links TRBV4-2 to TRBJ2-7; TRBD2 matches 9 bases. Trimming cost V 4 bases and J 0 bases; bases outside gene matches: 7. CDR1 LGHNA and CDR2 YNFKEQ come from the germline V gene. CDR3 length: 16 amino acids. The chain's CDR3 is CASSPRRTSASYEQYF. The CDR3 DNA reads as TGTGCCAGCAGCCCCAGAAGGACTAGCGCCTCCTACGAGCAGTACTTC.

The chain recombines TRBV7-9 with TRBJ2-4; the D gene is possibly TRBD2 (6 bases). Germline V CDR1 and CDR2: SEHNR, FQNEAQ (reference sequence). The CDR3 runs to 17 residues. With 0 bases removed from V and 0 bases from J, the gap between germline ends came to 12 bases. The CDR3 spells CASSLALGGLAKNIQYF. CDR3 sequence (DNA): TGTGCCAGCAGCTTAGCTCTTGGGGGACTAGCCAAAAACATTCAGTACTTC.

The chain uses TRBV11-2 and TRBJ1-6; TRBD1 agrees at 8 bases. The length of the CDR3 is 14 residues. V shed 1 base and J 9 bases; nucleotides not matched to a gene: 2. From germline, CDR1 is SGHAT and CDR2 FQNNGV. CDR3 nucleotides: TGTGCCAGCAGCTTAGTACAGGGGGTTTCACCCCTCCACTTT. Protein product: CASSLVQGVSPLHF.

V and J are TRBV27 and TRBJ1-6; 9 bases fit TRBD1. The CDR3 runs 16 residues. Germline V gene lookup returns CDR1 MNHEY and CDR2 SMNVEV (reference sequence). Trimming took 2 bases from V and 10 from J; bases not matched to a gene: 9. The CDR3 protein is CASSLIPGQGGSPLHF. In DNA form, the CDR3 reads TGTGCCAGCAGTTTAATCCCGGGACAGGGTGGCTCACCCCTCCACTTT.

To note about this clone: One junction end does not reproduce the germline sequence, and a read error may be involved. The V call is TRBV14, the J call TRBJ1-4; TRBD1 matches at 7 bases. Germline loops: CDR1 SGHDN, CDR2 FVKESK. CDR3 length equals 15 residues. The CDR3 DNA is TGCGCCAGCAGCCTTGGGAGAGGGGGCAATGAAAAACTGTTTTTT. This codes for CASSLGRGGNEKLFF.

This clone occurred once. The chain has TRBV9 and TRBJ2-1, with 12 bases matching TRBD2. Germline V lookup: CDR1 SGDLS, CDR2 YYNGEE. The CDR3 covers 16 residues. The V and J ends lost 4 bases and 7 bases, in that order; junction bases with no gene match: 9. This chain's CDR3 is CASSSRTSGVKNEQFF. CDR3 nucleotide sequence: TGTGCCAGCAGCTCCCGGACTAGCGGGGTAAAAAATGAGCAGTTCTTC.

V is TRBV27 and J is TRBJ2-1; no reliable D call. This CDR3 region has 13 residues. Deletions cut 6 bases from V and 5 bases from J, with 11 bases between. CDR1 is MNHEY, CDR2 SMNVEV, per germline (reference sequence). CDR3 protein: CASRPGIHNEQFF. As DNA, the CDR3 is TGTGCCAGCAGACCTGGGATACACAATGAGCAGTTCTTC.

The chain joins TRBV19 to TRBJ1-2; 9 positions agree with TRBD1. With 5 bases clipped from V and 4 bases from J, the junction kept 8 bases outside the gene matches. The V gene's germline CDR1 is LNHDA and CDR2 SQIVND (reference sequence). This CDR3 contains 15 residues. The CDR3 loop reads CASSLSGQGGYGYTF. The CDR3 DNA reads as TGTGCCAGTAGTCTATCGGGACAGGGTGGCTATGGCTACACCTTC. Full variable domain (rest looked up from reference TRBV19 and TRBJ1-2): DGGITQSPKYLFRKEGQNVTLSCEQNLNHDAMYWYRQDPGQGLRLIYYSQIVNDFQKGDIAEGYSVSREKKESFPLTVTSAQKNPTAFYLCASSLSGQGGYGYTFGSGTRLTVV.

The chain employs TRBV19 and TRBJ2-7, with D perhaps being TRBD1 or TRBD2 (5 bases each). The CDR3 runs 12 residues. The germline V and J ends were trimmed by 5 bases and 6 bases, with 11 bases remaining between them. Germline assignment: CDR1 LNHDA and CDR2 SQIVND (reference sequence). The CDR3 DNA reads TGTGCCAGTAGTCGTTCGAGGGGCGAGCAGTACTTC. The encoded protein is CASSRSRGEQYF.